Below are 12 T cell receptor beta chains sequenced from a single sample in a study of CD8 T cells in Susac syndrome. The RNA input was roughly 0.45 to 1 ug, and it was reverse transcribed with random hexamers. TCRdb fed the immunoSEQ multiplex PCR reads into MiXCR, producing one record per CDR3 protein. Of approximately 70,000 distinct CDR3 sequences in the sample, over 85% were seen once. Sequencing was performed on CD8+ T cells from PBMCs. Source of these receptors: a human donor with multiple sclerosis.

The gene calls are TRBV29-1 and TRBJ2-2, with 10 bases matching TRBD1. Losses at the gene ends were 7 bases for V and 1 base for J; bases not matched to a gene: 3. The CDR3 has 14 amino acids. Germline values: CDR1 SQVTM, CDR2 ANQGSEA. CDR3 sequence reads: CSARDRGNTGELFF. The CDR3 DNA is TGCAGCGCCCGGGACAGGGGGAACACCGGGGAGCTGTTTTTT.

This chain uses TRBV29-1 with TRBJ1-1; D gene uncertain. This CDR3 comprises 12 residues. Per germline, CDR1 SQVTM and CDR2 ANQGSEA. V dropped 0 bases and J dropped 5 bases, with 7 bases sitting between them. The CDR3 DNA reads TGCAGCGTTGAAGAGGGGTATACTGAAGCTTTCTTT. It yields the protein CSVEEGYTEAFF.

The chain links TRBV6-2 or TRBV6-3 to TRBJ2-1; the D is unclear. V lost 4 bases and J 0 bases, leaving 10 bases between the germline ends. Germline values: CDR1 MNHEY, CDR2 SVGEGT. The CDR3 has 15 residues. The CDR3 nucleotides read TGTGCCAGCAGTTCTGGCCGCAGCTCCTACAATGAGCAGTTCTTC. Protein: CASSSGRSSYNEQFF.

The chain employs TRBV7-9 and TRBJ2-7; tentatively, D is TRBD1 (6 bases). V lost 3 bases to trimming and J lost 5 bases, with 8 bases between them. The CDR3 spans 12 residues. Germline CDR1 and CDR2: SEHNR and FQNEAQ (reference sequence). CDR3 region: CASSFRDNEQYF. The CDR3 DNA follows: TGTGCCAGCAGCTTTCGGGACAACGAGCAGTACTTC.

The chain uses TRBV6-5 and TRBJ2-7, with 7 bases that match TRBD2. Germline V CDR1 and CDR2: MNHEY, SVGAGI. J was trimmed by 7 bases and V by 2 bases; bases with no gene match: 5. There are 13 residues in the CDR3. CDR3 loop: CASSYGGGGEQYF. The DNA for the CDR3 is TGTGCCAGCAGTTACGGGGGGGGAGGGGAGCAGTACTTC.

The J gene is TRBJ2-1, the V gene TRBV30; the D is unclear. The CDR3 length is 14 residues. Germline V gives CDR1 GTSNPN, CDR2 SVGIG (reference sequence). V lost 0 bases to trimming and J lost 7 bases, with 13 bases between them. For the CDR3, the DNA is TGTGCCTGGAGTGTCATGACGCCCGGGAATGAGCAGTTCTTC. As protein: CAWSVMTPGNEQFF.

This clonotype has just one count. The gene calls are TRBV19 and TRBJ2-1; D possibly corresponds to TRBD2 (6 bases). Germline V gives CDR1 LNHDA, CDR2 SQIVND (reference sequence). The CDR3 spans 15 residues. V lost 1 base to trimming and J lost 0 bases, with 7 bases between them. This CDR3 is CASSIAGVSYNEQFF. The CDR3 nucleotides read TGTGCCAGTAGTATAGCGGGAGTCTCCTACAATGAGCAGTTCTTC.

This clonotype was observed a single time. The V and J genes are TRBV29-1 and TRBJ2-7; 7 bases are shared with TRBD1. The ends lost 6 bases at V and 5 bases at J; junction bases unmatched: 10. There are 13 residues in the CDR3. Germline values: CDR1 SQVTM, CDR2 ANQGSEA. Here the CDR3 DNA reads TGCAGCGTGGGAGACAGGGAAGGGGACGAGCAGTACTTC. Its protein is CSVGDREGDEQYF.

The V call is TRBV29-1, the J call TRBJ2-6; 9 bases are shared with TRBD1. CDR1 SQVTM and CDR2 ANQGSEA come from the germline V gene. Losses at the gene ends were 7 bases for V and 0 bases for J; bases not matched to a gene: 7. The CDR3 covers 16 residues. CDR3 protein: CSATGGHHSGANVLTF. The CDR3 DNA reads TGCAGCGCGACAGGGGGGCATCACTCTGGGGCCAACGTCCTGACTTTC.

The chain joins TRBV4-3 to TRBJ2-1; no firm D call. Per germline, CDR1 LGHNA and CDR2 YSLEER. V was clipped by 0 bases and J by 0 bases, with 9 bases between them. This CDR3 contains 16 residues. The CDR3 nucleotides are TGCGCCAGCAGCCAAGATTACGCGAGCTCCTACAATGAGCAGTTCTTC. Translating it yields CASSQDYASSYNEQFF.

The J gene is TRBJ2-3, the V gene TRBV29-1; D is possibly TRBD2 (5 bases). The germline V gene has CDR1 SQVTM and CDR2 ANQGSEA. The CDR3 has 14 amino acids. Trimming pared 4 bases from V and 4 bases from J, leaving 15 bases between. In DNA, the CDR3 is TGCAGCGTTGTGCTGGAGAACGGGGCAGATACGCAGTATTTT. This encodes CSVVLENGADTQYF.

This sequence joins TRBV9 and TRBJ2-1; tentative D call: TRBD2 (6 bases). The CDR3 sequence is 16 residues long. In germline, CDR1 is SGDLS, CDR2 YYNGEE. Trimming took off 4 bases at V and 4 bases at J, with 18 bases between the two ends. CDR3 in amino acids: CASSPWLARPYNEQFF. As DNA, the CDR3 is TGTGCCAGCAGCCCTTGGCTAGCGAGACCTTACAATGAGCAGTTCTTC.